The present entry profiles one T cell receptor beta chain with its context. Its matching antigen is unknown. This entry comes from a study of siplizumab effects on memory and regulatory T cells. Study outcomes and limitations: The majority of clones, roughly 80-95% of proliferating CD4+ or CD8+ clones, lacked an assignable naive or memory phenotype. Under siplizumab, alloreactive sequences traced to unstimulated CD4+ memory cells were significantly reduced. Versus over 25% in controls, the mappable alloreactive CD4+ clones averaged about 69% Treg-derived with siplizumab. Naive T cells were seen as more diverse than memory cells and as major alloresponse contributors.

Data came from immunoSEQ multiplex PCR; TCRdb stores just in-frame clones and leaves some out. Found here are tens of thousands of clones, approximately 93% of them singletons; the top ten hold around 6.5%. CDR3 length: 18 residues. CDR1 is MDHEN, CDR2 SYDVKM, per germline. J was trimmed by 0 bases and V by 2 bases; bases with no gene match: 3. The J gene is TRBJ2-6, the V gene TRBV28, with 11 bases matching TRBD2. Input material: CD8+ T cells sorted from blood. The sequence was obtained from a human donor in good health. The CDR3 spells CASSLPTSGISGANVLTF. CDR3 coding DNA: TGTGCCAGCAGTTTACCGACTAGCGGGATCTCTGGGGCCAACGTCCTGACTTTC.